The 6 T cell receptor beta chains below come from one sample, sequenced in a study of T cells in localized non-small cell lung cancer. Produced via immunoSEQ multiplex PCR; TCRdb's table is partial and in-frame only. The data contain about 3,000 clones, roughly 21% of them singletons. The specimen comprised lung tumor tissue, sampled before any cancer treatment. The receptor source for this set is a woman aged 35 to 70 with stage I lung adenocarcinoma.

The CDR3 here is CASSPATGGSGNTIYF. CDR3 in DNA: TGTGCCAGCTCACCTGCGACCGGAGGGTCTGGAAACACCATATATTTT. The chain has TRBV18 and TRBJ1-3; D is ambiguous. The V end lost 3 bases, the J end lost 1 base, and 13 bases lay between the germline ends. CDR3 length: 16 residues. Germline V gene sequence: CDR1 KGHSH, CDR2 LQKENI.

The genes are TRBV6-8 and TRBJ1-6; weak D call: TRBD1 (5 bases). The germline V gene has CDR1 MNHGY and CDR2 SAAAGT. The CDR3 runs to 13 residues. V gave up 5 bases and J gave up 8 bases, with 10 bases separating them. This CDR3 reads CASSPEGDSPLHF. CDR3 DNA sequence: TGTGCCAGCAGTCCAGAAGGGGATTCACCCCTCCACTTT.

This chain connects TRBV11-3 to TRBJ1-1, with 7 bases that match TRBD1. The CDR3 has 14 residues. The junction had 7 bases not matched to a gene; V was cut back by 4 bases and J by 5 bases. CDR1 is SGHNT and CDR2 is YENEEA in the germline V gene. CDR3 in amino acids: CASSSIDRDTEAFF. CDR3 sequence (DNA): TGTGCCAGCAGCTCGATAGACAGGGATACTGAAGCTTTCTTT. The variable domain in full, with the rest retrieved from reference TRBV11-3 and TRBJ1-1, is EAGVVQSPRYKIIEKKQPVAFWCNPISGHNTLYWYLQNLGQGPELLIRYENEEAVDDSQLPKDRFSAERLKGVDSTLKIQPAELGDSAVYLCASSSIDRDTEAFFGQGTRLTVV.

The rearrangement links TRBV18 to TRBJ1-1; D remains unclear. Trimming left V 2 bases short and J 1 base short, with 11 bases between. Germline CDR1 KGHSH, CDR2 LQKENI. The CDR3 sequence is 15 residues long. The CDR3 reads CASSPGSHSNTEAFF. The DNA of the CDR3 is TGTGCCAGCTCACCAGGTTCGCACTCGAACACTGAAGCTTTCTTT.

The table lists this clone with many counts. The chain combines TRBV7-5 with TRBJ2-7; whether TRBD1, the table's D call, matches the DNA was not checked. TRBV7-5 is an annotated pseudogene. This CDR3 region has 17 residues. CDR3: CASSFGPPRGASYEQYF. CDR3 nucleotide sequence: TGTGCCAGCAGCTTTGGTCCGCCCAGGGGGGCGTCCTACGAGCAGTACTTC.

This sequence joins TRBV11-3 and TRBJ2-3; 10 bases are a match to TRBD2. Germline CDR1 SGHNT, CDR2 YENEEA. The CDR3 consists of 15 residues. With 5 bases clipped from V and 4 bases from J, the junction kept 6 bases outside the gene matches. In DNA form, the CDR3 reads TGTGCCAGCAGCCTCAGCGGGGGGGTGGCAGATACGCAGTATTTT. Protein product: CASSLSGGVADTQYF.